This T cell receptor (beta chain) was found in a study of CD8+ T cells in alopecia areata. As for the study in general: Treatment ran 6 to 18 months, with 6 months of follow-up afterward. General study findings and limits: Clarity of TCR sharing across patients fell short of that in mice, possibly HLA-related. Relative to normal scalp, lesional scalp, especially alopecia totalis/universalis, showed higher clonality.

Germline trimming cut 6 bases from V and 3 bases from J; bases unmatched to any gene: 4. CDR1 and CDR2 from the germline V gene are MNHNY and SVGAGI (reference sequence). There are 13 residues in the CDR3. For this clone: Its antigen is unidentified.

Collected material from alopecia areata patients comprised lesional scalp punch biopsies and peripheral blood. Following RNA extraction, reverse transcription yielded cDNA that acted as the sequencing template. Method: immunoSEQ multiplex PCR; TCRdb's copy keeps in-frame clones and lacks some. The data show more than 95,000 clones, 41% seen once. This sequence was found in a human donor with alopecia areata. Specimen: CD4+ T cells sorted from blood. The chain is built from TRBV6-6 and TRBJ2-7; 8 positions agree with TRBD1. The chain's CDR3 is CASRPGQGYEQYF. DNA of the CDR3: TGTGCCAGCAGGCCCGGACAGGGCTACGAGCAGTACTTC.